The subject of this entry is one TCR beta chain. Its antigen is currently unknown. Looked up from germline, CDR1 is SGDLS and CDR2 is YYNGEE. The CDR3 length is 22 residues. The data are from a study of T cells expressing NK-cell markers. The wider study: All TCR beta repertoires analysed originated from sorted CD3+CD56+NKG2C+, CD3+CD56+NKG2C- and CD3+CD56-NKG2C+ T cells. General observations from the study: In a group of 5 or 6 donors, dominant NKG2C+ clonotypes represented roughly 1.0-7.5% of CD8+ T cells.

5'RACE template switching with UMIs produced the TCR beta cDNA. From its re-call of the 5' RACE reads, TCRdb lists each CDR3 protein once, without DNA. Its listing shows about 430,000 distinct CDR3 sequences. The origin of this receptor is a woman in her forties or fifties in good health. Sequenced material: blood T cells: a sorted CD56 or NKG2C T cell subset, CD4+ or CD8+ T cells, or bulk PBMC T cells (not recorded which). The chain links TRBV9 to TRBJ2-6; TCRdb lists TRBD1, though no DNA is available to test this call. CDR3 residues: CASSVKGGTGGDSRSGANVLTF.